This T cell receptor (beta chain) was identified during a study of T cells expressing NK-cell markers. At the level of the study: Just one sequenced donor of eight was HCMV-seronegative, while seven were seropositive. Notes on the study in general: Nothing established the HCMV specificity of expanded NKG2C+ T cell clones.

The CDR3 is made up of 16 amino acids. Germline CDR1 reads SGHAT; CDR2 reads FQNNGV. Points on this clonotype: Its antigen remains unknown.

TCRdb reworked the 5' RACE reads into one entry per CDR3 protein, no DNA. This sample's clone table lists over 150,000 distinct CDR3 sequences. This TCR was recovered from a woman in her fifties or sixties in good health. The V gene is TRBV11-2, the J gene TRBJ1-4; lacking DNA, the TRBD1 call made by TCRdb goes unchecked. The sequencing input was blood T cells: a sorted CD56 or NKG2C T cell subset, CD4+ or CD8+ T cells, or bulk PBMC T cells (not recorded which). CDR3 loop: CASSLAGQGTNEKLFF.